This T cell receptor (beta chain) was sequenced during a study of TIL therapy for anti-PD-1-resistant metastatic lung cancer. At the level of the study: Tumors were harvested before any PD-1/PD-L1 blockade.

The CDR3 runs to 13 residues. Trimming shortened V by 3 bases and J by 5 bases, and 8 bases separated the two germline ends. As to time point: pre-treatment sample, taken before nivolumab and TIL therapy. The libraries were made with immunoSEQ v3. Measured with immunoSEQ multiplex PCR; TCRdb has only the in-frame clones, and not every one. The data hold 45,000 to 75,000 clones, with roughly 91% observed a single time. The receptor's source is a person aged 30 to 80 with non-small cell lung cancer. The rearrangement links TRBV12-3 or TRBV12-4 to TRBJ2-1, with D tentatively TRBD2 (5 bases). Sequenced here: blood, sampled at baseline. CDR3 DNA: TGTGCCAGCAGTTTCGGGAAAAACAATGAGCAGTTCTTC. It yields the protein CASSFGKNNEQFF.